Reported below is one T cell receptor (beta chain). The target antigen is unknown. This entry belongs to a study of beta chain features in type 1 diabetes. Sorting produced populations that all topped 98% purity. Study-level points and caveats: A greater similarity of naive, central memory and Treg TCRB repertoires was seen among patients than among healthy donors. Shortening of TCRB CDR3s, moderate but significant, appeared in all four CD4+ subsets of Type 1 diabetes patients.

The authors reverse transcribed all of the isolated RNA, so sequencing captured expressed TCRB transcripts. TCRdb's copy holds only in-frame clones and misses some; the assay was immunoSEQ multiplex PCR. The sample shows 640,000 or so clones, over 13% of them seen only once. Germline CDR1 reads LGHNA; CDR2 reads YSLEER. V was cut by 1 base and J by 5 bases, with 14 bases left in between. The CDR3 totals 15 residues. The material sequenced was naive CD4+ T cells from blood. The J gene is TRBJ1-1, the V gene TRBV4-3; D call uncertain. This sequence originates from a man in his late teens or twenties with type 1 diabetes. CDR3 nucleotides: TGCGCCAGCAGCCAAGCCGCCCGTTTCGGGACTGAAGCTTTCTTT. Its protein product is CASSQAARFGTEAFF.